The 20 T cell receptor beta chains presented below share a single source sample, sequenced in a study of blood T cell repertoires in COVID-19. Repertoires were generated with immunoSEQ multiplex PCR, while TCRdb's copy carries only in-frame clones and drops some. Found here are some 100,000 clones, 70% to 90% of them singletons; the top ten hold more than 10%. The sequenced material came from peripheral blood. The receptors shown here come from a human donor in a cohort sampled during active COVID-19.

Only a few counts were recorded for this clone. This sequence joins TRBV5-1 and TRBJ1-5, with D maybe TRBD1 (6 bases). CDR1 is SGHRS and CDR2 is YFSETQ in the germline V gene. This CDR3 region has 15 residues. V was cut by 0 bases and J by 6 bases, with 13 bases left in between. The CDR3 protein is CASSLDVTGSQPQHF. CDR3 coding DNA: TGCGCCAGCAGCTTGGATGTAACAGGGAGTCAGCCCCAGCATTTT.

The rearrangement uses TRBV7-2 and TRBJ1-2, with D possibly being TRBD1 (6 bases). The length of the CDR3 is 17 residues. In germline, CDR1 is SGHTA, CDR2 FQGNSA. V was trimmed by 4 bases and J by 1 base, leaving 19 bases between them. CDR3 DNA sequence: TGTGCCAGCAGCTCAAATCACCGGGACACCGTTAACTATGGCTACACCTTC. Translating gives CASSSNHRDTVNYGYTF.

V usage is TRBV6-5 and J usage is TRBJ2-7, with 7 bases fitting TRBD1. This CDR3 is 15 amino acids long. The V gene end was trimmed by 0 bases and the J gene end by 2 bases; junction bases not matched to a gene: 4. Germline lookup yields CDR1 MNHEY and CDR2 SVGAGI. CDR3 region: CASSYSRQGPYEQYF. CDR3 DNA: TGTGCCAGCAGTTACTCGAGACAGGGCCCCTACGAGCAGTACTTC.

This chain joins TRBV4-2 and TRBJ2-3; 8 bases fit TRBD1. With V trimmed by 3 bases and J by 1 base, 3 bases remained unmatched. The length of the CDR3 is 15 residues. Germline-derived CDR1 and CDR2 are LGHNA and YNFKEQ. The CDR3 reads CASSQGQEGTDTQYF. The CDR3 nucleotides are TGTGCCAGCAGCCAGGGACAGGAGGGCACAGATACGCAGTATTTT.

The rearrangement links TRBV9 to TRBJ1-3; D might be TRBD1 (6 bases). CDR3 length equals 17 residues. Germline CDR1 and CDR2: SGDLS and YYNGEE. Trimming cost V 0 bases and J 3 bases, with 16 bases left between them. CDR3 region: CASSVGPGGAYGNTIYF. The DNA for the CDR3 is TGTGCCAGCAGCGTAGGGCCCGGGGGGGCATATGGAAACACCATATATTTT. The whole variable domain, filled in from reference TRBV9 and TRBJ1-3, reads DSGVTQTPKHLITATGQRVTLRCSPRSGDLSVYWYQQSLDQGLQFLIQYYNGEERAKGNILERFSAQQFPDLHSELNLSSLELGDSALYFCASSVGPGGAYGNTIYFGEGSWLTVV.

The chain links TRBV10-3 to TRBJ2-7; 9 bases are shared with TRBD1. The junction had 4 bases not matched to a gene; V was cut back by 3 bases and J by 1 base. This CDR3 spans 15 amino acids. In germline, CDR1 is ENHRY, CDR2 SYGVKD. CDR3 in amino acids: CAISDFGTGSYEQYF. For the CDR3, the DNA is TGTGCCATCAGTGACTTCGGGACAGGGTCCTACGAGCAGTACTTC.

CDR3 sequence reads: CASSSGTGVNQPQHF. The CDR3 coding sequence is TGTGCCAGCTCATCAGGGACAGGGGTTAATCAGCCCCAGCATTTT. The chain couples TRBV18 to TRBJ1-5; TRBD1 agrees at 10 bases. CDR3 length: 15 residues. Germline V lookup: CDR1 KGHSH, CDR2 LQKENI. With 5 bases clipped from V and 4 bases from J, the junction kept 5 bases outside the gene matches. Full variable domain (outside the CDR3, taken from reference TRBV18 and TRBJ1-5): NAGVMQNPRHLVRRRGQEARLRCSPMKGHSHVYWYRQLPEEGLKFMVYLQKENIIDESGMPKERFSAEFPKEGPSILRIQQVVRGDSAAYFCASSSGTGVNQPQHFGDGTRLSIL.

The CDR3 spells CASSSLQGQGFHNEQFF. CDR3 in DNA: TGTGCCAGCAGTTCCTTACAGGGACAGGGATTTCACAATGAGCAGTTCTTC. The chain is built from TRBV27 and TRBJ2-1; the match to TRBD1 covers 9 bases. V lost 4 bases, J lost 5 bases, and 12 bases stayed unmatched. Germline CDR1 is MNHEY and CDR2 is SMNVEV (reference sequence). This CDR3 region has 17 residues.

V usage is TRBV7-9 and J usage is TRBJ1-3; TRBD1 matches at 9 bases. Germline loops: CDR1 SEHNR, CDR2 FQNEAQ (reference sequence). The length of the CDR3 is 15 residues. Trimming removed 4 bases from V and 3 bases from J; junction bases left unmatched: 4. In DNA, the CDR3 is TGTGCCAGCAGCTCTAGGGACAGGGTTGGAAACACCATATATTTT. Translating it yields CASSSRDRVGNTIYF.

The chain is built from TRBV4-3 and TRBJ2-2, with a weak D call TRBD1 (5 bases). This CDR3 spans 14 amino acids. Germline values: CDR1 LGHNA, CDR2 YSLEER. Trimming pared 5 bases from V and 2 bases from J, leaving 9 bases between. In nucleotides, the CDR3 is TGCGCCAGCAGCTTCAGGGCCAACACCGGGGAGCTGTTTTTT. The encoded protein is CASSFRANTGELFF.

The chain uses TRBV7-3 and TRBJ2-4, with D tentatively TRBD1 (6 bases). This CDR3 contains 15 residues. CDR1 SGHTA and CDR2 FQGTGA come from the germline V gene. Trimming took off 1 base at V and 1 base at J, with 8 bases between the two ends. This chain's CDR3 is CASSLNRAAKNIQYF. CDR3 sequence (DNA): TGTGCCAGCAGCTTAAACAGGGCTGCCAAAAACATTCAGTACTTC.

This clone was detected once. The CDR3 loop is CARTGTDTQYF. CDR3 DNA: TGTGCCAGAACAGGGACAGATACGCAGTATTTT. The V call is TRBV2, the J call TRBJ2-3; a possible D gene is TRBD1 (6 bases). This CDR3 region has 11 residues. Trimming shortened V by 9 bases and J by 3 bases, and 7 bases separated the two germline ends. Germline CDR1 and CDR2: SNHLY and FYNNEI.

The V and J genes are TRBV5-8 and TRBJ1-2; 7 positions agree with TRBD1. The V and J ends lost 2 bases and 0 bases, in that order; junction bases with no gene match: 4. The CDR3 loop spans 15 amino acids. Germline V CDR1 and CDR2: SGHTS, YDEGEE. CDR3 loop: CASSFQGVANYGYTF. In DNA, the CDR3 is TGTGCCAGCAGCTTTCAGGGGGTCGCTAACTATGGCTACACCTTC.

The gene calls are TRBV28 and TRBJ2-7; tentatively, D is TRBD1 (6 bases). Germline V CDR1 and CDR2: MDHEN, SYDVKM. The CDR3 has 12 amino acids. Deletions cut 6 bases from V and 8 bases from J, with 14 bases between. The CDR3 reads CASRPYREQQYF. The CDR3 coding sequence is TGTGCCAGCAGACCGTACAGGGAACAGCAGTACTTC. Full variable domain (missing parts from reference TRBV28 and TRBJ2-7): DVKVTQSSRYLVKRTGEKVFLECVQDMDHENMFWYRQDPGLGLRLIYFSYDVKMKEKGDIPEGYSVSREKKERFSLILESASTNQTSMYLCASRPYREQQYFGPGTRLTVT.

The rearrangement links TRBV12-3 or TRBV12-4 to TRBJ1-6; no clear D gene. V lost 5 bases and J 4 bases, leaving 6 bases between the germline ends. The length of the CDR3 is 13 residues. The CDR3 sequence is CASSEGYNSPLHF. CDR3 bases: TGTGCCAGCAGTGAGGGATATAATTCACCCCTCCACTTT.

The V call is TRBV11-2, the J call TRBJ2-1; a weak D match, TRBD2 (5 bases). V was shortened by 5 bases and J by 10 bases, with 12 bases between the two germline ends. The CDR3 sequence is 12 residues long. The germline V gene encodes CDR1 SGHAT and CDR2 FQNNGV. CDR3 protein: CASSHLGGEQFF. Here the CDR3 DNA reads TGTGCCAGCAGCCATCTGGGCGGGGAGCAGTTCTTC.

The V gene is TRBV19, the J gene TRBJ2-1; 7 bases line up with TRBD2. The CDR3 is made up of 13 amino acids. J was trimmed by 4 bases and V by 8 bases; bases with no gene match: 5. Germline V CDR1 and CDR2: LNHDA, SQIVND (reference sequence). The CDR3 protein is CASRDYLYNEQFF. The CDR3 DNA is TGTGCCAGTCGGGACTACCTGTACAATGAGCAGTTCTTC.

The chain uses TRBV5-4 and TRBJ2-2, with 8 nucleotides matching TRBD2. V trimming: 5 bases; J trimming: 6 bases; junction bases outside the gene matches: 12. This CDR3 region has 16 residues. Germline lookup yields CDR1 SGHNT and CDR2 YYREEE (reference sequence). The CDR3: CASRTRGGTNPGELFF. Written as DNA, the CDR3 is TGTGCCAGCAGAACCCGGGGGGGGACAAACCCCGGGGAGCTGTTTTTT.

V gene TRBV4-2 combines with J gene TRBJ1-2, with a tentative D call TRBD1 (5 bases). The CDR3 length is 14 residues. Deletions cut 3 bases from V and 6 bases from J, with 14 bases between. Germline values: CDR1 LGHNA, CDR2 YNFKEQ. Here the CDR3 reads CASSQEEGSHGYTF. In nucleotides, the CDR3 is TGTGCCAGCAGCCAGGAGGAGGGGAGTCATGGCTACACCTTC.

This chain connects TRBV7-2 to TRBJ1-2; maybe TRBD1 (6 bases). This CDR3 region has 12 residues. Trimming removed 4 bases at V and 8 bases at J, with 11 bases between. The germline gives CDR1 SGHTA, CDR2 FQGNSA. The CDR3 DNA is TGTGCCAGCAGCTCCACAGGGCAGGGCTACACCTTC. It specifies CASSSTGQGYTF.